This TCR beta chain originates from a study of shared clonotypes between healthy human individuals (dated by TCRdb to 2018 to 2020). Regarding the study in general: Three men and two women, aged 18 to 49 years, made up the cohort. To estimate repertoire size and how much clonotype sharing occurs between individuals, the study deeply sequenced the blood TCR repertoires of about five healthy adults. Libraries were prepared and TCR repertoires were sequenced by different laboratories using diverse techniques, in order to increase sequencing depth and limit assay-specific biases. Between about 0.85 and 9.5 billion PBMCs per donor were obtained by leukapheresis.

Here is what the overall study found, with its caveats: Pairwise subsampling led to the expectation that sequencing depth would affect the degree of clonotype sharing among donors. Because the study included a small number of donors, the genetic and exposure-history diversity represented was limited. Sampling was restricted to blood, and TCR repertoires in tissues likely differ from the TCR repertoires found in blood.

Using the deep immunoSEQ assay, multiplex PCR amplified TCR CDR3 regions from genomic DNA. Extracted genomic DNA from each cell subset was distributed evenly across all wells of several immunoSEQ 96-well plates, and each plate was treated as a replicate. Each replicate PCR for unsorted PBMC received roughly 300 ng genomic DNA, equal to about 30,000 T cell genomes. Ten immunoSEQ deep assay plates were used to sequence unsorted PBMC genomic DNA. The purified libraries were quantified using a Qubit 3.0 fluorometer, sized with a Bioanalyzer 2100, and then quantified again using the KAPA Library Quantification kit. A separate single-read 150-cycle Illumina NextSeq 550 flow cell was used to sequence each immunoSEQ 96-well plate. As for how the authors treated the data: Because the immunoSEQ output included only junctional sequences and no quality scores, the filtering could not be the same as the filtering used for full-length reads. To assign V/J genes and CDR3, sequences were annotated using PyIR, a Python wrapper for IgBLAST v1.9, with IMGT germline references. Reads with weak V/J assignments (E-value above 1e-6), missing CDR3, stop codons, out-of-frame junctions, or ambiguous translated residues were removed. A V3J clonotype was defined by an identical inferred V gene, J gene, and CDR3 amino acid sequence. The percentage overlap between two repertoires was calculated by dividing the number of shared unique clonotypes by the size of the smaller repertoire. Repertoire richness was assessed with RTK rarefaction, the Chao1 estimator, and Recon v2.1 estimates of unobserved clonotypes. In its TCRdb copy, this immuneACCESS table keeps in-frame sequences only and misses some clones. Where compared with another copy, unresolved V genes explain less than half of these, and the others have no known cause. V and J calls and clone size are those listed in that table; D and trimming were worked out from the DNA. The sample yields about 480,000 clones; less than 85% were counted once. The ten top clones hold 10% to 15% of the sample.

A remark on this clone: Its antigen has not been determined. No quality values exist for individual bases; no much larger clone is one base distant.

The junction carries 14 bases between V and J, which are trimmed by 1 base and 2 bases respectively. The cysteine opens and the phenylalanine closes a CDR3 of 16 amino acids. Of all the DNA, just the CDR3 is kept, 48 bases in frame from base 1. The germline V gene (reference sequence) specifies LNHDA as CDR1 and SQIVND as CDR2. Healthy HIV-negative adults with no recently reported acute infections or vaccinations were included as donors. All donors were Caucasian adults living in Nashville, Tennessee, USA. In the unsorted samples, approximately 85 million PBMCs were counted, and genomic DNA was extracted using the QIAamp DNA Blood Mini kit. After blood collection by leukapheresis, PBMCs were isolated using Ficoll-Histopaque density gradient centrifugation and then cryopreserved in the vapor phase of liquid nitrogen.

The clonotype was recovered from a woman aged 40 to 55 in good health. Some clones in this sample may be carry-over from other donors' samples. Sequenced: PBMCs. The chain was built from TRBV19 and TRBJ2-5; TRBD1 is possibly the D segment (6 matching bases). The CDR3 is CASSIAWGQGQETQYF. The nucleotide sequence reads TGTGCCAGTAGTATAGCATGGGGGCAGGGGCAAGAGACCCAGTACTTC.